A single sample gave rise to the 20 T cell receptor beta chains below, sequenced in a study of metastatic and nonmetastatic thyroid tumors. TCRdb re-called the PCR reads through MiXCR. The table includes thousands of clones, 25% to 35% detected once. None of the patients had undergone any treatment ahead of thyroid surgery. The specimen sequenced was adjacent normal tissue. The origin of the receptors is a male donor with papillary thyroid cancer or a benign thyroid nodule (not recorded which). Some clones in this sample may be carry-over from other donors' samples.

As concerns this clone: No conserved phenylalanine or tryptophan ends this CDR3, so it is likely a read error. CDR3 residues: CASSLGQVETQYL. Here the CDR3 DNA reads TGCGCCAGCAGCTTGGGGCAGGTTGAGACCCAGTACCTC. The chain carries TRBV5-1 and TRBJ2-5; no clear D. CDR1 and CDR2 (germline): SGHRS, YFSETQ. The length of the CDR3 is 13 residues. V was trimmed by 0 bases and J by 5 bases, leaving 8 bases between them.

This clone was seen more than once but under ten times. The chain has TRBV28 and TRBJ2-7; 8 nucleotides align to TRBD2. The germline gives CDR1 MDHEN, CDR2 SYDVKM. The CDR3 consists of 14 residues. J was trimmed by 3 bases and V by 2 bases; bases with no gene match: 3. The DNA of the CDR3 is TGTGCCAGCAGTTTAGTCAGCGGGAGCTACGAGCAGTACTTC. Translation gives CASSLVSGSYEQYF.

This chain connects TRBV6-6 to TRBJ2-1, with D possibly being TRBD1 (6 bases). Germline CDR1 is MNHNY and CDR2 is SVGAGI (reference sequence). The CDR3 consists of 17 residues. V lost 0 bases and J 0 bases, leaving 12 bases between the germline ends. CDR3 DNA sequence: TGTGCCAGCAGTTACTCGGGGGCAGCGAGCTCCTACAATGAGCAGTTCTTC. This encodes CASSYSGAASSYNEQFF.

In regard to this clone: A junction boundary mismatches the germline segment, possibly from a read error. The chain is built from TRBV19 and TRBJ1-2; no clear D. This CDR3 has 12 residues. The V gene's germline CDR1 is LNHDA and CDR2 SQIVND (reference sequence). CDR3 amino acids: CARSIGSYGHSF. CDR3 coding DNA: TGTGCCAGGAGTATTGGGAGCTATGGCCACAGCTTC.

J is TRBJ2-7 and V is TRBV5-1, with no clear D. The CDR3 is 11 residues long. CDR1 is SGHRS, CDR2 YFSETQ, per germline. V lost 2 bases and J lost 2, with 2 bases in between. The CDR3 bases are TGCGCCAGCAGCTTACCCTACGAGCAGTACTTC. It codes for CASSLPYEQYF.

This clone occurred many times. As DNA, the CDR3 is TGTGCCAGCAGCTTAGCGTTAAGGAATGAGCAGTTCTTC. Its translation: CASSLALRNEQFF. V is TRBV7-9 and J is TRBJ2-1; D is uncertain. The CDR3 is made up of 13 amino acids. Germline V gene lookup returns CDR1 SEHNR and CDR2 FQNEAQ (reference sequence). The V gene lost 0 bases and the J gene lost 7 bases, with 7 bases spanning the gap.

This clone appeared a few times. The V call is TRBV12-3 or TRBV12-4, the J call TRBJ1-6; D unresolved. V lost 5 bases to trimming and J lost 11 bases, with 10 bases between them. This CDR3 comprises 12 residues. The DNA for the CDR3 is TGTGCCAGCAGTCCCCGGGATACACCCCTCCACTTT. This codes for CASSPRDTPLHF.

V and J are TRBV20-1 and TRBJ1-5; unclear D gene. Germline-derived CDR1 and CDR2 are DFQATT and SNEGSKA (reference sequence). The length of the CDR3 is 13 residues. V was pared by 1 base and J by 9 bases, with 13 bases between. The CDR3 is CSARVAGPGPQHF. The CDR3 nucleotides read TGCAGTGCTAGAGTAGCGGGTCCGGGGCCCCAGCATTTT.

The CDR3 sequence: CASGLEKETQYF. CDR3 bases: TGTGCCAGCGGGCTAGAGAAAGAGACCCAGTACTTC. The J gene is TRBJ2-5, the V gene TRBV27; D gene uncertain. Trimming took 8 bases from V and 3 from J, leaving 10 bases between them. The germline CDR1 and CDR2 sequences are MNHEY and SMNVEV (reference sequence). CDR3 size: 12 residues.

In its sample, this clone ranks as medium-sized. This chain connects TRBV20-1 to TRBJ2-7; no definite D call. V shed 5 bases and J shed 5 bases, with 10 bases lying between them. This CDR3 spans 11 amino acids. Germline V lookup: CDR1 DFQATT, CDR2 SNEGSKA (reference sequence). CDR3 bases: TGCAGTGCTGAGGCTCACGACGAGCAGTACTTC. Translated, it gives CSAEAHDEQYF.

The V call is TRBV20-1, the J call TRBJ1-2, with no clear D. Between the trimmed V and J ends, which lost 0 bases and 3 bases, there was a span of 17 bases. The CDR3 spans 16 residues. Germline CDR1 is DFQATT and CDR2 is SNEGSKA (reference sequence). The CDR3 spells CSARDRLGVGHYGYTF. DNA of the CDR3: TGCAGTGCTAGAGACCGCCTGGGAGTAGGTCACTATGGCTACACCTTC.

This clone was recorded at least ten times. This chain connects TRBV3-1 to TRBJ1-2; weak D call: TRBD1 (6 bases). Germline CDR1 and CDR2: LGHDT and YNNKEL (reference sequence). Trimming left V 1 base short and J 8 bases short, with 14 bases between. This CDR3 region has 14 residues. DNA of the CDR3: TGTGCCAGCAGCCAAGGTCCAGGGGCGCGGGGCTACACCTTC. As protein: CASSQGPGARGYTF. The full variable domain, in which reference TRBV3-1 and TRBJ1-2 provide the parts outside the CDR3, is DTAVSQTPKYLVTQMGNDKSIKCEQNLGHDTMYWYKQDSKKFLKIMFSYNNKELIINETVPNRFSPKSPDKAHLNLHINSLELGDSAVYFCASSQGPGARGYTFGSGTRLTVV.

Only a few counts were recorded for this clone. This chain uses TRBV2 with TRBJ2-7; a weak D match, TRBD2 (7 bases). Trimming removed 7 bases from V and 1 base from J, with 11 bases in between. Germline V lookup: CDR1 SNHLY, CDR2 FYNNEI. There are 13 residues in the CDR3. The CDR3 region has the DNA TGTGCCAGCACGGGGGGCACTTCCTACGAGCAGTACTTC. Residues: CASTGGTSYEQYF.

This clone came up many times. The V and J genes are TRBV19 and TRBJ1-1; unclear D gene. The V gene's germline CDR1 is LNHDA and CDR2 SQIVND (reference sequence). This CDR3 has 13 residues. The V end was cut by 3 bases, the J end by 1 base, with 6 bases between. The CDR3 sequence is CASSMRENTEAFF. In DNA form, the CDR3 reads TGTGCCAGTAGTATGAGGGAGAACACTGAAGCTTTCTTT.

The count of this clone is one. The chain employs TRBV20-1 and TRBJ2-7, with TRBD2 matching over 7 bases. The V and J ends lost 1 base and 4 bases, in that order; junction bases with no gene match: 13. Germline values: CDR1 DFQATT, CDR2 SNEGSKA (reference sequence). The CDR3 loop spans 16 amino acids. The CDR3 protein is CSARGGGGGSGYEQYF. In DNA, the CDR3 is TGCAGTGCTAGAGGGGGGGGTGGCGGGAGTGGGTACGAGCAGTACTTC.

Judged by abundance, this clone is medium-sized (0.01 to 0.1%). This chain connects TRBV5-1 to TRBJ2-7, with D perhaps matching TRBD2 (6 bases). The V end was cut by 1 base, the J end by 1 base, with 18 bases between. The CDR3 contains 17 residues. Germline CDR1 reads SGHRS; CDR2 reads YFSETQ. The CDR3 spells CASSLYAVRGNSYEQYF. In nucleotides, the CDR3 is TGCGCCAGCAGCTTGTACGCTGTTCGGGGGAATTCCTACGAGCAGTACTTC.

CDR3 loop: CASSVEFSVELFF. The DNA for the CDR3 is TGTGCCAGCAGTGTCGAATTTTCCGTGGAGCTGTTTTTT. The J gene is TRBJ2-2, the V gene TRBV27; D remains unclear. Trimming took 5 bases from V and 10 from J, leaving 14 bases between them. Germline assignment: CDR1 MNHEY and CDR2 SMNVEV (reference sequence). The CDR3 consists of 13 residues.

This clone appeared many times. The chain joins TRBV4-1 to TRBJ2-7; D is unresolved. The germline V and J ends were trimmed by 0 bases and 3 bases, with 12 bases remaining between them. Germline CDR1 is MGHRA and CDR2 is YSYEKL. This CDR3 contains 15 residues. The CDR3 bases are TGCGCCAGCAGCCAAGAAAGGCGGACCTTCTACGAGCAGTACTTC. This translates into CASSQERRTFYEQYF.

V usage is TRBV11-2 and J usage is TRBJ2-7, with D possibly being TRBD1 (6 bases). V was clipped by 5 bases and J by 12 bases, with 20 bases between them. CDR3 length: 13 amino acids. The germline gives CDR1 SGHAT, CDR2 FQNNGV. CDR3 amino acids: CASSAYVGGQTYF. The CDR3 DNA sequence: TGTGCCAGCAGCGCCTACGTAGGAGGACAGACGTACTTC.

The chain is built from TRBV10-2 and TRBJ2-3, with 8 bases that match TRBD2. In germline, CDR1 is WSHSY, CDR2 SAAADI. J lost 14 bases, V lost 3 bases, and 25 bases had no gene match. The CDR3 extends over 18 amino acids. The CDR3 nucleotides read TGCGCCAGCAGTGACGGCCCGGGACTAGAGGATAGAACAGATACGGGGTATTTT. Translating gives CASSDGPGLEDRTDTGYF.